This T cell receptor (beta chain) was recovered during a study of blood T cell repertoires in COVID-19. In the study overall: From the United States, Italy and Spain came samples of acute and convalescent COVID-19. PBMCs, B-cell-depleted T cells, or T cells provided the cDNA or gDNA that made up the material.

Authors' analysis steps: Amplifying reference gene primers gave estimates of nucleated cell counts. Data came from immunoSEQ multiplex PCR; TCRdb stores just in-frame clones and leaves some out. V, J and clone size derive from that table, while D and trimming were established from the DNA sequence. Altogether around 100,000 clones are present, over 70% being singletons, with the ten largest covering 10% to 15%. CDR3 size: 13 residues. Germline V gene data show CDR1 as SGHKS and CDR2 as YYEKEE (reference sequence). Trimming cost V 5 bases and J 5 bases, with 10 bases left between them. The chain has TRBV5-5 and TRBJ2-2, with D possibly matching TRBD2 (5 bases). The sequence was collected from a human donor in a cohort sampled during active or convalescent COVID-19. Material for sequencing was peripheral blood. CDR3 loop: CASRDGETGELFF. CDR3 in DNA: TGTGCCAGCAGGGACGGGGAGACCGGGGAGCTGTTTTTT. The whole variable domain, filled in from reference TRBV5-5 and TRBJ2-2, reads DAGVTQSPTHLIKTRGQQVTLRCSPISGHKSVSWYQQVLGQGPQFIFQYYEKEERGRGNFPDRFSARQFPNYSSELNVNALLLGDSALYLCASRDGETGELFFGEGSRLTVL.